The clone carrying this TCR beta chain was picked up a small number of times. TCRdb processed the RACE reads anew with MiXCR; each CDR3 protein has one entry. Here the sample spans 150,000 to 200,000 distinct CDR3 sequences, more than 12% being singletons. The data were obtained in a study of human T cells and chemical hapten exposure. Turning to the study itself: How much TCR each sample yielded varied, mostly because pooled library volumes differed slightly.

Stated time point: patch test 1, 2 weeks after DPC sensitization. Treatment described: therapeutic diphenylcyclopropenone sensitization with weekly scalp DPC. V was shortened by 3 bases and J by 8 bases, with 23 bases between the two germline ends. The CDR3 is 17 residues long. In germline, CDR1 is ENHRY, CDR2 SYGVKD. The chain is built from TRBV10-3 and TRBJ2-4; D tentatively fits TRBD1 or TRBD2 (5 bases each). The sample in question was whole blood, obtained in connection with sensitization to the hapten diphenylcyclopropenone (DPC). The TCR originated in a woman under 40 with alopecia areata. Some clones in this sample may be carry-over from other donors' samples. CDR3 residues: CAISDPRAGSGRDIQYF. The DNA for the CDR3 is TGTGCCATCAGTGACCCCAGGGCGGGTTCTGGTAGAGACATTCAGTACTTC.